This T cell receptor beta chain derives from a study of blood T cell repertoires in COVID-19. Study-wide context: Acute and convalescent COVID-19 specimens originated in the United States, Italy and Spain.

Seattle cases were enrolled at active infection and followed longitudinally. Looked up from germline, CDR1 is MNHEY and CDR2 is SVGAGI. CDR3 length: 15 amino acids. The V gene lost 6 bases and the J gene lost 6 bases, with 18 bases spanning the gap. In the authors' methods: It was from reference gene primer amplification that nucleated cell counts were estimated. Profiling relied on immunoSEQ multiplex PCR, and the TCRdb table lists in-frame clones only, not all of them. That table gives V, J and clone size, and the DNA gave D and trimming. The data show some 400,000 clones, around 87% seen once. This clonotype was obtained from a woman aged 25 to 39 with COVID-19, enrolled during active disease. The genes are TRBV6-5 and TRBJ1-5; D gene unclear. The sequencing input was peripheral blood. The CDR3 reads CASSPRGITFQPQHF. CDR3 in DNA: TGTGCCAGCAGCCCGCGAGGGATAACCTTTCAGCCCCAGCATTTT.